This T cell receptor beta chain was profiled in a study of a mutant IDH1 vaccine in newly diagnosed glioma. Study information: Patients previously underwent radiotherapy, temozolomide, or both, and most underwent both. Study-level findings and limits: Pseudoprogression appeared unlinked to shifts in leading peripheral T cell clonotypes.

Produced via immunoSEQ multiplex PCR; TCRdb's table is partial and in-frame only. The data contain over 45,000 clones, approximately 75% of them seen just once; the ten biggest clones take up 5.3%. With 1 base clipped from V and 8 bases from J, the junction kept 16 bases outside the gene matches. Germline V lookup: CDR1 LNHNV, CDR2 YYDKDF (reference sequence). The CDR3 is 17 amino acids. Time point described: week 47, end of study. Vaccinated patients received 300 ug of mutant IDH1 20-mer peptide per dose, with topical imiquimod. With respect to this clone: Its specificity is unknown.

Sequencing used PBMCs, obtained from a glioma patient whose treatment included an IDH1 peptide vaccine. The sequence derives from a man in his forties or fifties with glioma. The chain joins TRBV15 to TRBJ1-2, with 7 bases that match TRBD1. Written as DNA, the CDR3 is TGTGCCACCAGCAGAGCCACGAGGGACAGCCGGCCAATAGGCTACACCTTC. It codes for CATSRATRDSRPIGYTF.